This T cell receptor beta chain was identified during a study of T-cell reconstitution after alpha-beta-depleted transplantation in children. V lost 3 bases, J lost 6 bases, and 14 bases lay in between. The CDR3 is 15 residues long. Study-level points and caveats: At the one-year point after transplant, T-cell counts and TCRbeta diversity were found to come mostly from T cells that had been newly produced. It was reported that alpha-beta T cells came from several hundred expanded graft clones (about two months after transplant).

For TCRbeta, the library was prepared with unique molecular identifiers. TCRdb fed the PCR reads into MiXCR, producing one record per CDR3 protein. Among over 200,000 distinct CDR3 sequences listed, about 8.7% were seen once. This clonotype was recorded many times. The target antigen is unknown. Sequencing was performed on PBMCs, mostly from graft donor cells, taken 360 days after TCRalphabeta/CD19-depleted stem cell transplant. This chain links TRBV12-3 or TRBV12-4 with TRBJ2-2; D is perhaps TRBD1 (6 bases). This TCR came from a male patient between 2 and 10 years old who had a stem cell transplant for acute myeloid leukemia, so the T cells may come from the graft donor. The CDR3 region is CASSFAGRGAGELFF. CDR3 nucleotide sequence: TGTGCCAGCAGTTTCGCAGGCAGGGGTGCCGGGGAGCTGTTTTTT.